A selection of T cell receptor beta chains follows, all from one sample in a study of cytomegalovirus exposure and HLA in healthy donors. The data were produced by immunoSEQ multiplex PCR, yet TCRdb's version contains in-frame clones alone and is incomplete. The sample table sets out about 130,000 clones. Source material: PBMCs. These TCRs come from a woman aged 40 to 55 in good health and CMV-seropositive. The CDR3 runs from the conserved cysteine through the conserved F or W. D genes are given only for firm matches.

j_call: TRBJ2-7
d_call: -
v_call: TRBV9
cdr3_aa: CASSVSGEDPYEQYF
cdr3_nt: TGTGCCAGCAGCGTATCCGGGGAGGACCCCTACGAGCAGTACTTC

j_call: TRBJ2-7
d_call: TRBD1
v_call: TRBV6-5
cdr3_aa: CASSYSAGGSYEQYF
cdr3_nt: TGTGCCAGCAGTTACAGTGCAGGGGGCTCCTACGAGCAGTACTTC

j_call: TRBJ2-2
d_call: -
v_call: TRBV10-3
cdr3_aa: CAISEMRISAGELFF
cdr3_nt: TGTGCCATCAGTGAAATGAGGATCTCGGCCGGGGAGCTGTTTTTT

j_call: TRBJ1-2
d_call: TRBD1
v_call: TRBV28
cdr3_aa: CASSGDSLNYGYTF
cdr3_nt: TGTGCCAGCAGTGGGGACAGCCTGAACTATGGCTACACCTTC

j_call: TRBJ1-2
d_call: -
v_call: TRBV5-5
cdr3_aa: CASSLDEDGYTF
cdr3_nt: TGTGCCAGCAGCTTGGATGAGGATGGCTACACCTTC

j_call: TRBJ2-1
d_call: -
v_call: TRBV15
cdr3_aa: CATSSPGVAYNEQFF
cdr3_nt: TGTGCCACCAGCTCACCGGGTGTAGCTTACAATGAGCAGTTCTTC

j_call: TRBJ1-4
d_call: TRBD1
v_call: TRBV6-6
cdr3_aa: CASSNTGATNEKLFF
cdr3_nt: TGTGCCAGCAGTAATACAGGGGCAACTAATGAAAAACTGTTTTTT

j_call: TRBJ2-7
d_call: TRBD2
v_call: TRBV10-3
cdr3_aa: CAISPTSGEATYEQYF
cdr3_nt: TGTGCCATCAGCCCAACTAGCGGGGAGGCTACCTACGAGCAGTACTTC

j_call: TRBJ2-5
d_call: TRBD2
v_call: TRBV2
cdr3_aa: CASSARSGRPETQYF
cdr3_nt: TGTGCCAGCAGTGCAAGGAGCGGGAGGCCAGAGACCCAGTACTTC

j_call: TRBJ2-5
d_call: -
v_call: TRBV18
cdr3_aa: CASSPLSGFQETQYF
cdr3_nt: TGTGCCAGCTCACCCCTTTCGGGTTTCCAAGAGACCCAGTACTTC

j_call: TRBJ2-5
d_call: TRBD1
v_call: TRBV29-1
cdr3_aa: CSVGDRDETQYF
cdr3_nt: TGCAGCGTTGGGGACAGGGATGAGACCCAGTACTTC

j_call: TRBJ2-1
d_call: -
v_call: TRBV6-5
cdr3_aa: CASSRSNEQFF
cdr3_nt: TGTGCCAGCAGTCGGAGCAATGAGCAGTTCTTC

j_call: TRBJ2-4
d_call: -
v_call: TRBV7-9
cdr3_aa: CASSRDSADIQYF
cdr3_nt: TGTGCCAGCAGCCGTGACTCGGCGGACATTCAGTACTTC